The TCR beta chain described here comes from a study of shared clonotypes between healthy human individuals. Overall study findings and caveats: Sequencing of the sorted subsets was shown by rarefaction to be incomplete despite large depth.

Genomic DNA of each subset was evenly split across several immunoSEQ plates. Data came from immunoSEQ multiplex PCR; TCRdb stores just in-frame clones and leaves some out. The sample consists of around 2.5 million clones, approximately 93% of them appearing once. Healthy and HIV-negative, the adult donors had no recent acute infections or vaccinations. The CDR3 covers 15 residues. Germline V gene data show CDR1 as MDHEN and CDR2 as SYDVKM. V was trimmed by 6 bases and J by 7 bases, leaving 18 bases between them. Note on this clone: The antigen is not known.

The sample taken for sequencing was naive CD4+ T cells from PBMCs. Subset meaning: CD45RA+ positively selected. This TCR derives from a man younger than 35 in good health. Some clones in this sample may be carry-over from other donors' samples. This chain connects TRBV28 to TRBJ1-4; no firm D call. CDR3 amino acids: CASRLNSRWGEKLFF. As DNA, the CDR3 is TGTGCCAGCAGACTCAATAGCCGATGGGGTGAAAAACTGTTTTTT.